These 18 T cell receptor beta chains share one sample of origin, sequenced in a study of Tregs in tolerant kidney transplant recipients. Sequencing used immunoSEQ multiplex PCR; TCRdb keeps in-frame clones, though not all of them. The sample records 35,000 to 50,000 clones, around 95% being singletons. Antigens for these TCRs are unknown. The source material was Tregs from blood cultured with allogeneic cells. The receptors derive from a human donor in good health.

The chain links TRBV7-9 to TRBJ1-5; 7 bases align to TRBD1. Germline lookup yields CDR1 SEHNR and CDR2 FQNEAQ (reference sequence). With V trimmed by 3 bases and J by 9 bases, 14 bases remained unmatched. The CDR3 consists of 16 residues. The CDR3 sequence: CASSFGGGSFFGPQHF. The DNA of the CDR3 is TGTGCCAGCAGCTTCGGAGGGGGCAGTTTCTTTGGGCCCCAGCATTTT.

This clone came up once. The V and J genes are TRBV10-3 and TRBJ2-1; a possible D gene is TRBD1 (6 bases). V lost 0 bases, J lost 1 base, and 7 bases lay in between. The CDR3 has 15 residues. Germline V gene lookup returns CDR1 ENHRY and CDR2 SYGVKD. CDR3 residues: CAISESTGSYNEQFF. The CDR3 coding sequence is TGTGCCATCAGTGAGTCAACAGGGTCCTACAATGAGCAGTTCTTC.

This chain joins TRBV4-1 and TRBJ1-1; perhaps TRBD1 as D (5 bases). The V end lost 0 bases, the J end lost 4 bases, and 15 bases lay between the germline ends. Germline V gene data show CDR1 as MGHRA and CDR2 as YSYEKL. The CDR3 is made up of 16 amino acids. CDR3 loop: CASSQEILGRGTEAFF. The CDR3 region has the DNA TGCGCCAGCAGCCAAGAGATCCTGGGGCGGGGCACTGAAGCTTTCTTT.

This chain uses TRBV7-7 with TRBJ2-1; TRBD2 aligns across 13 bases. The ends lost 5 bases at V and 6 bases at J; junction bases unmatched: 4. The CDR3 contains 15 residues. The germline V gene encodes CDR1 SSHAT and CDR2 FNYEAQ (reference sequence). The CDR3 region is CASSRTSGRSNEQFF. The DNA for the CDR3 is TGTGCCAGCAGCCGGACTAGCGGGAGATCCAATGAGCAGTTCTTC.

This chain connects TRBV19 to TRBJ1-3, with D hard to call. The germline V and J ends were trimmed by 3 bases and 3 bases, with 9 bases remaining between them. The CDR3 sequence is 14 residues long. Germline V lookup: CDR1 LNHDA, CDR2 SQIVND (reference sequence). The CDR3 bases are TGTGCCAGTAGTATCTGGACGGGTGGAAACACCATATATTTT. This sequence encodes CASSIWTGGNTIYF.

The chain recombines TRBV6-9 with TRBJ2-7; no reliable D call. The CDR3 covers 15 residues. Germline CDR1 and CDR2: MNHGY and SVAAGI. Trimming took off 3 bases at V and 0 bases at J, with 12 bases between the two ends. CDR3 in amino acids: CASSYSPTHSYEQYF. The CDR3 region has the DNA TGTGCCAGCAGTTACTCCCCGACACACTCCTACGAGCAGTACTTC.

V and J are TRBV30 and TRBJ1-5, with D hard to call. The CDR3 is 13 residues long. Trimming took 2 bases from V and 7 from J, leaving 12 bases between them. Germline CDR1 and CDR2: GTSNPN and SVGIG (reference sequence). The CDR3 DNA is TGTGCCTGGAGTCCGGGCCTAGGGCAGCCCCAGCATTTT. Translation: CAWSPGLGQPQHF.

The J gene is TRBJ1-1, the V gene TRBV11-2; no firm D call. Germline V gene sequence: CDR1 SGHAT, CDR2 FQNNGV. V lost 3 bases, J lost 7 bases, and 6 bases lay in between. There are 11 residues in the CDR3. CDR3 sequence (DNA): TGTGCCAGCAGCTTGGTCGATGAAGCTTTCTTT. Translating it yields CASSLVDEAFF.

The chain employs TRBV29-1 and TRBJ2-5, with D unresolved. Per the germline V gene, CDR1 is SQVTM and CDR2 is ANQGSEA. CDR3 size: 13 residues. V was pared by 6 bases and J by 2 bases, with 13 bases between. The CDR3 region is CSVADGFQETQYF. For the CDR3, the DNA is TGCAGCGTCGCCGACGGGTTTCAAGAGACCCAGTACTTC.

CDR3 nucleotide sequence: TGTGCCAGCAGCCGACAGGGCAATCAGCCCCAGCATTTT. Its translation: CASSRQGNQPQHF. The chain couples TRBV27 to TRBJ1-5; maybe TRBD1 (6 bases). This CDR3 contains 13 residues. Deletions cut 6 bases from V and 2 bases from J, with 8 bases between. Looked up from germline, CDR1 is MNHEY and CDR2 is SMNVEV (reference sequence).

The chain combines TRBV25-1 with TRBJ1-4; unclear D gene. Trimming cost V 3 bases and J 7 bases, with 15 bases left between them. Germline V gene lookup returns CDR1 MGHDK and CDR2 SYGVNS. The CDR3 consists of 15 residues. The CDR3 here is CASSDRGSLGEKLFF. The CDR3 region has the DNA TGTGCCAGCAGTGATCGAGGGAGCCTTGGTGAAAAACTGTTTTTT.

This rearrangement joins TRBV6-5 to TRBJ2-7; 7 positions agree with TRBD1. V lost 5 bases to trimming and J lost 3 bases; unmatched junction nucleotides: 10. The CDR3 is 15 residues long. Germline V gene lookup returns CDR1 MNHEY and CDR2 SVGAGI. The DNA for the CDR3 is TGTGCCAGCAGTCCCAGGGTGACAGGGATCTACGAGCAGTACTTC. As protein: CASSPRVTGIYEQYF.

The chain combines TRBV9 with TRBJ1-1; TRBD1 is a possible D gene (6 bases). V shed 4 bases and J shed 2 bases, with 21 bases lying between them. Germline loops: CDR1 SGDLS, CDR2 YYNGEE. The CDR3 consists of 17 residues. The CDR3: CASSHSGTPKLNTEAFF. CDR3 bases: TGTGCCAGCAGCCACAGCGGGACACCCAAATTAAACACTGAAGCTTTCTTT.

V gene TRBV5-1 combines with J gene TRBJ1-1, with D possibly TRBD1 on 5 matching bases. V was trimmed by 5 bases and J by 2 bases, leaving 13 bases between them. This CDR3 spans 14 amino acids. Germline-derived CDR1 and CDR2 are SGHRS and YFSETQ. In DNA form, the CDR3 reads TGCGCCAGCAGTCCAGGGAGGGCTAACACTGAAGCTTTCTTT. Its protein is CASSPGRANTEAFF.

The chain joins TRBV5-1 to TRBJ2-6, with 10 bases that match TRBD1. The J segment lost 0 bases and the V segment lost 3 bases, leaving 6 bases of the junction unmatched. The CDR3 is made up of 18 amino acids. Germline V gene lookup returns CDR1 SGHRS and CDR2 YFSETQ. DNA for the CDR3: TGCGCCAGCAGCTCTACCGGGACAGGGGCCTCTGGGGCCAACGTCCTGACTTTC. Its protein is CASSSTGTGASGANVLTF.

This chain connects TRBV11-3 to TRBJ2-3; 11 bases align to TRBD2. The germline CDR1 and CDR2 sequences are SGHNT and YENEEA. Trimming cost V 6 bases and J 2 bases; bases outside gene matches: 7. CDR3 size: 16 residues. CDR3 nucleotides: TGTGCCAGCAGTCGTAGCGGGAGGGTTTCCACAGATACGCAGTATTTT. Translation gives CASSRSGRVSTDTQYF.

CDR3 loop: CASSGTGGYEQYF. CDR3 DNA sequence: TGTGCCAGCAGCGGGACAGGGGGCTACGAGCAGTACTTC. The V call is TRBV11-3, the J call TRBJ2-7; 11 bases fit TRBD1. Trimming cost V 5 bases and J 3 bases; bases outside gene matches: 0. Germline lookup yields CDR1 SGHNT and CDR2 YENEEA. This CDR3 contains 13 residues.

This chain links TRBV18 with TRBJ2-2, with TRBD1 matching 7 bases. V shed 1 base, J shed 4 bases, and the junction held 3 bases outside the gene matches. CDR1 KGHSH and CDR2 LQKENI come from the germline V gene. This CDR3 region has 15 residues. The CDR3 nucleotides read TGTGCCAGCTCACCACAGGGACAGTCCACCGGGGAGCTGTTTTTT. Encoded protein: CASSPQGQSTGELFF.